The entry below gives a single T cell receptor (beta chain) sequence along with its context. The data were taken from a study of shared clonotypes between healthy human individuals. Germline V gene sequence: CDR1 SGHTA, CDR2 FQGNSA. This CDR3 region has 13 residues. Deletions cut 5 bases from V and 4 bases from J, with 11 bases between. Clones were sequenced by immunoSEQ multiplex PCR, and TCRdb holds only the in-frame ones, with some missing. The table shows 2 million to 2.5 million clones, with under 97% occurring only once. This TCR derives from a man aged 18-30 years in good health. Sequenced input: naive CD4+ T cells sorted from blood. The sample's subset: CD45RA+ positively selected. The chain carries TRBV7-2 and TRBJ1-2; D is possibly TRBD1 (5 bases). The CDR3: CASSPPTVYGYTF. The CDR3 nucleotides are TGTGCCAGCAGCCCCCCGACAGTCTATGGCTACACCTTC.